What follows describes a single T cell receptor beta chain. What it recognizes is unknown. As for the donors, each was a healthy bone marrow donor. Deletions cut 5 bases from V and 3 bases from J, with 13 bases between. From germline, CDR1 is ENHRY and CDR2 SYGVKD. This CDR3 spans 14 amino acids. These data come from a study of cytomegalovirus exposure and HLA in healthy donors. Study results and caveats: Prior analysis indicated that the majority of TCR beta V segments exhibited productivity approximately 87% or approximately 30% of the time. It was about 180 TCR beta chains that were listed as cytomegalovirus-associated. Roughly uniform sequencing depth across donors was assumed, possibly incorrectly.

The PCR employed 60 Vbeta primers together with 13 Jbeta primers. Libraries were prepared by immunoSEQ multiplex PCR; TCRdb keeps only in-frame clonotypes and omits some of them. The sample shows approximately 280,000 clones, roughly 90% of them seen only once. Sequenced input: PBMCs. This sequence joins TRBV10-3 and TRBJ2-5; D call uncertain. The clonotype was recovered from a woman aged 18-35 years in good health and CMV-seronegative. This chain's CDR3 is CAISPTPNKETQYF. As DNA, the CDR3 is TGTGCCATCAGTCCGACACCGAATAAAGAGACCCAGTACTTC.